This T cell receptor (beta chain) was recorded in a study of early T cells in non-severe SARS-CoV-2 infection. Looked up from germline, CDR1 is SGHTA and CDR2 is FQGNSA. Trimming took 5 bases from V and 8 from J; bases not matched to a gene: 9. This CDR3 has 14 amino acids. In TCRdb, the 5' RACE reads were re-called with MiXCR into one record per CDR3 protein. Of 70,000 or so distinct CDR3 sequences in the sample, roughly 15% were seen once. The sequenced sample was whole blood. V is TRBV7-2 and J is TRBJ2-1; TRBD1 matches at 7 bases. This TCR was recovered from an adult who was a healthcare worker with PCR-confirmed SARS-CoV-2 infection or an uninfected control (not recorded which). CDR3 coding DNA: TGTGCCAGCAGCCTAATACACAGGGGTGATGAGCAGTTCTTC. Translation gives CASSLIHRGDEQFF.